This entry lists 18 T cell receptor beta chains sequenced from one sample in a study of Ad26.COV2.S vaccination and SARS-CoV-2 variants. Profiled with immunoSEQ multiplex PCR; TCRdb holds only in-frame clones, not every one. This sample yields about 350,000 clones, of which about 89% are seen a single time; approximately 4.5% belongs to the top ten. As for treatment: about 20 received Ad26.COV2.S at low or high dose, single or two shots; a few received placebo; per-sample allocation not given. Sampling happened 63 days after the first vaccine or placebo injection. Specimen: peripheral blood, collected in a trial of Ad26.COV2.S vaccine versus placebo. The receptors were gathered from a person aged 18-60 years who received the Ad26.COV2.S COVID-19 vaccine or a placebo.

The rearrangement links TRBV5-1 to TRBJ1-3; 7 nucleotides match TRBD1. Germline V gene sequence: CDR1 SGHRS, CDR2 YFSETQ. This CDR3 region has 14 residues. V was pared by 2 bases and J by 8 bases, with 7 bases of the junction left unmatched. The CDR3 sequence: CASSLATGEDTIYF. In nucleotides, the CDR3 is TGCGCCAGCAGCTTAGCTACAGGGGAAGACACCATATATTTT.

The V gene is TRBV4-1, the J gene TRBJ1-1, with 12 bases aligning to TRBD1. The CDR3 is made up of 15 amino acids. Per germline, CDR1 MGHRA and CDR2 YSYEKL. Losses at the gene ends were 4 bases for V and 6 bases for J; bases not matched to a gene: 6. The CDR3 is CASSLGQGASSEAFF. CDR3 DNA: TGCGCCAGCAGCCTGGGACAGGGGGCCAGTTCTGAAGCTTTCTTT.

This chain uses TRBV5-1 with TRBJ1-1, with 10 bases lining up with TRBD1. Losses at the gene ends were 0 bases for V and 4 bases for J; bases not matched to a gene: 3. Germline loops: CDR1 SGHRS, CDR2 YFSETQ. This CDR3 contains 15 residues. The CDR3, as DNA: TGCGCCAGCAGCTTGGGGACAGGGGGGAGCACTGAAGCTTTCTTT. The encoded protein is CASSLGTGGSTEAFF.

The V gene is TRBV3-1 (or the pseudogene TRBV3-2), the J gene TRBJ2-7, with TRBD2 matching over 10 bases. After removal of 4 bases from V and 4 bases from J, the junction contained 4 bases not matched to a gene. The germline V gene encodes CDR1 LGHDT and CDR2 YNNKEL (reference sequence). This CDR3 is 14 amino acids long. CDR3 amino acids: CASSRSGGGYEQYF. The DNA for the CDR3 is TGTGCCAGCAGCCGCAGCGGGGGGGGATACGAGCAGTACTTC.

This sequence joins TRBV3-1 (or the pseudogene TRBV3-2) and TRBJ1-1; D is unresolved. Germline values: CDR1 LGHDT, CDR2 YNNKEL (reference sequence). The CDR3 length is 13 residues. V was pared by 0 bases and J by 6 bases, with 8 bases between. The CDR3 sequence: CASSQDSAAEAFF. In nucleotides, the CDR3 is TGTGCCAGCAGCCAAGATTCGGCAGCTGAAGCTTTCTTT.

The table lists this clone with a count of one. The rearrangement links TRBV6-2 or TRBV6-3 to TRBJ1-2; the D is unclear. The length of the CDR3 is 16 residues. Germline loops: CDR1 MNHEY, CDR2 SVGEGT. V was clipped by 0 bases and J by 8 bases, with 19 bases between them. In DNA form, the CDR3 reads TGTGCCAGCAGTTACTCAGCGGAAGGGCCCCTCTGGGGCTACACCTTC. Translating it yields CASSYSAEGPLWGYTF.

The chain is built from TRBV7-2 and TRBJ2-7, with unresolved D. V was shortened by 1 base and J by 3 bases, with 13 bases between the two germline ends. The CDR3 covers 15 residues. Germline V lookup: CDR1 SGHTA, CDR2 FQGNSA. CDR3 sequence reads: CASSLEDLPLYEQYF. The CDR3 DNA is TGTGCCAGCAGCTTAGAAGACCTCCCCCTCTACGAGCAGTACTTC.

The chain joins TRBV7-8 to TRBJ1-2; D is possibly TRBD1 (6 bases). The CDR3 runs 13 residues. Trimming pared 5 bases from V and 5 bases from J, leaving 12 bases between. Germline-derived CDR1 and CDR2 are SGHVS and FQNEAQ. The CDR3 reads CASSQGQRYGYTF. The CDR3 nucleotides are TGTGCCAGCAGCCAAGGACAGCGTTATGGCTACACCTTC.

The chain recombines TRBV7-2 with TRBJ1-2, with 7 positions matching TRBD1. Germline loops: CDR1 SGHTA, CDR2 FQGNSA. The CDR3 is 14 residues long. J was trimmed by 6 bases and V by 5 bases; bases with no gene match: 9. The CDR3 DNA reads TGTGCCAGCAGCCCCAGACAGGGTCGGAATGGCTACACCTTC. This translates into CASSPRQGRNGYTF.

This sequence joins TRBV10-2 and TRBJ1-6; D is unclear. Trimming shortened V by 7 bases and J by 4 bases, and 20 bases separated the two germline ends. Per the germline V gene, CDR1 is WSHSY and CDR2 is SAAADI. CDR3 size: 17 residues. In nucleotides, the CDR3 is TGCGCCAGCACCCCCACAAGGGAGATGGGGTATAATTCACCCCTCCACTTT. This translates into CASTPTREMGYNSPLHF.

The V gene is TRBV5-6, the J gene TRBJ2-7, with D possibly being TRBD1 or TRBD2 (5 bases each). Per the germline V gene, CDR1 is SGHDT and CDR2 is YYEEEE. The CDR3 extends over 14 amino acids. With 4 bases removed from V and 2 bases from J, the gap between germline ends came to 13 bases. This chain's CDR3 is CASSRPGRTYEQYF. Here the CDR3 DNA reads TGTGCCAGCAGCCGTCCGGGACGGACCTACGAGCAGTACTTC.

The rearrangement uses TRBV7-8 and TRBJ2-1, with D possibly TRBD2 on 6 matching bases. Trimming removed 1 base at V and 6 bases at J, with 13 bases between. CDR1 and CDR2 from the germline V gene are SGHVS and FQNEAQ. The CDR3 totals 15 residues. The CDR3 here is CASSLEGGGINEQFF. The CDR3 bases are TGTGCCAGCAGCTTAGAGGGTGGAGGGATCAATGAGCAGTTCTTC.

The count of this clone is one. The chain is built from TRBV4-1 and TRBJ1-1, with 7 bases identical to TRBD1. V trimming: 1 base; J trimming: 4 bases; junction bases outside the gene matches: 6. Germline V lookup: CDR1 MGHRA, CDR2 YSYEKL. CDR3 length: 15 amino acids. The CDR3: CASSQVAGGGTEAFF. Written as DNA, the CDR3 is TGCGCCAGCAGCCAAGTGGCAGGGGGTGGCACTGAAGCTTTCTTT.

The genes are TRBV5-1 and TRBJ2-5; the match to TRBD1 covers 7 bases. The V segment lost 4 bases and the J segment 3 bases; nucleotides outside the gene matches: 9. The CDR3 sequence is 15 residues long. Germline assignment: CDR1 SGHRS and CDR2 YFSETQ. CDR3 bases: TGCGCCAGCAGCCCTCAGTACGGACAGGAAGAGACCCAGTACTTC. It yields the protein CASSPQYGQEETQYF.

This chain uses TRBV7-9 with TRBJ1-1, with D possibly being TRBD1 (5 bases). Germline CDR1 and CDR2: SEHNR and FQNEAQ (reference sequence). The V end lost 6 bases, the J end lost 0 bases, and 8 bases lay between the germline ends. This CDR3 spans 13 amino acids. The CDR3 nucleotides are TGTGCCAGCAGACAGGATCTGAACACTGAAGCTTTCTTT. This gives the protein CASRQDLNTEAFF.

V is TRBV3-1 (or the pseudogene TRBV3-2) and J is TRBJ2-7; D is unclear. The CDR3 sequence is 15 residues long. V lost 0 bases and J lost 3, with 12 bases in between. Germline assignment: CDR1 LGHDT and CDR2 YNNKEL (reference sequence). CDR3 nucleotide sequence: TGTGCCAGCAGCCAAGATTCACGGGCCTTCTACGAGCAGTACTTC. As protein: CASSQDSRAFYEQYF.

This sequence joins TRBV7-6 and TRBJ1-4; perhaps TRBD1 as D (5 bases). V gave up 5 bases and J gave up 6 bases, with 13 bases separating them. Germline loops: CDR1 SGHVS, CDR2 FNYEAQ. The CDR3 extends over 14 amino acids. The CDR3 bases are TGTGCCAGCAGCAGACAGCGGTCCGATGAAAAACTGTTTTTT. Translation: CASSRQRSDEKLFF.

This clone appeared once. The V and J genes are TRBV7-2 and TRBJ1-5; D call uncertain. The CDR3 has 15 amino acids. V lost 2 bases and J 4 bases, leaving 12 bases between the germline ends. Germline V gene lookup returns CDR1 SGHTA and CDR2 FQGNSA. The CDR3 sequence: CASSLIVAPNQPQHF. The CDR3 bases are TGTGCCAGCAGCTTAATTGTGGCACCTAATCAGCCCCAGCATTTT.